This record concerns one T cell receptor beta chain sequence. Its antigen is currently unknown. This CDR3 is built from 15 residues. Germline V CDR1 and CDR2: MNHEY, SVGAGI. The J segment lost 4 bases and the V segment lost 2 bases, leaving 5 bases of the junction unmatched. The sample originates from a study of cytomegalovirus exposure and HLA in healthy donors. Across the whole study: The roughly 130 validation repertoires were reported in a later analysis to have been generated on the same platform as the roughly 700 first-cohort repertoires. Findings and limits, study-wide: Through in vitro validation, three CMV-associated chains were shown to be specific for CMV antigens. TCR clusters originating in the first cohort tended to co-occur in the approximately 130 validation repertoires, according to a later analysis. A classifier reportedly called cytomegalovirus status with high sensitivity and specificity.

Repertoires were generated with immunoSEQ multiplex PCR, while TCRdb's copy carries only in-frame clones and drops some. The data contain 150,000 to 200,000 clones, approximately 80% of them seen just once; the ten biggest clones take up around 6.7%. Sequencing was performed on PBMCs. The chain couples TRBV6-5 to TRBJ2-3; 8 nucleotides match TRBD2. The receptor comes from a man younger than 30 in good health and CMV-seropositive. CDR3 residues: CASSYGTSQADTQYF. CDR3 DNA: TGTGCCAGCAGTTACGGGACTAGTCAGGCAGATACGCAGTATTTT.